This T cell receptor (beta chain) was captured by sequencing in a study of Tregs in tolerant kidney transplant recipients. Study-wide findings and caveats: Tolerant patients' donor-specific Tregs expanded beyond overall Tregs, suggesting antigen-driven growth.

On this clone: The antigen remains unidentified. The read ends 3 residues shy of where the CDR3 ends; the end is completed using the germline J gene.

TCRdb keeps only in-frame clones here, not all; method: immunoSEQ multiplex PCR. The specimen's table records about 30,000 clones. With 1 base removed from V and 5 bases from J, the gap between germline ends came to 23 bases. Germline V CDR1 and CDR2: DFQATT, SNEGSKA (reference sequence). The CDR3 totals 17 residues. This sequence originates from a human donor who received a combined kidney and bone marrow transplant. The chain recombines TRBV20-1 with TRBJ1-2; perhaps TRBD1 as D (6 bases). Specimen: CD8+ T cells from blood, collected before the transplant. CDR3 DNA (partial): TGCAGTGCTAGAGGTTTGAGTCCGCAGGGGAACAATTATGGC. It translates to CSARGLSPQGNNYG. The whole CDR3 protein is CSARGLSPQGNNYGYTF.